Reported below is one T cell receptor beta chain. The sample is drawn from a study of PD-L1 blockade in urothelial cancer. Study in general: The analyses of blood took place 3 weeks (second dose) and 6 weeks after treatment start. Specimens of blood held a median count of 141,255 T cells.

TCRdb's table, derived via immunoSEQ multiplex PCR, lists solely in-frame clones and lacks some. Among 20,000 to 30,000 clones listed, 75% to 90% were seen once. CDR1 is SGHDT and CDR2 is YYEEEE in the germline V gene. This CDR3 has 16 amino acids. Trimming took 3 bases from V and 0 from J; bases not matched to a gene: 9. The V gene is TRBV5-6, the J gene TRBJ2-7; 7 bases line up with TRBD2. This sequence originates from a man aged 55-75 years with urothelial cancer. Sample: PBMCs, taken around atezolizumab (anti-PD-L1) treatment. The CDR3 protein is CASSSSGTKSSYEQYF. The CDR3 bases are TGTGCCAGCAGCTCCTCCGGGACTAAGTCCTCCTACGAGCAGTACTTC.